This T cell receptor (beta chain) was retrieved from a study of shared clonotypes between healthy human individuals. Data came from immunoSEQ multiplex PCR; TCRdb stores just in-frame clones and leaves some out. The table includes about 1.5 million clones, roughly 96% detected once. This clone was detected once. Germline V lookup: CDR1 SGHNT, CDR2 YENEEA. V dropped 5 bases and J dropped 5; count of bases not matched to a gene: 8. CDR3 length: 14 residues. Sequencing was carried out using naive CD4+ T cells sorted from blood. Specified subset: CD45RA+ positively selected. The chain links TRBV11-3 to TRBJ2-7, with 8 nucleotides matching TRBD2. This TCR derives from a young man in good health. In nucleotides, the CDR3 is TGTGCCAGCAGCCCGGGGGGGAAGGTCCACGAGCAGTACTTC. As protein: CASSPGGKVHEQYF. The entire variable domain, with the rest obtained from reference TRBV11-3 and TRBJ2-7, is as follows: EAGVVQSPRYKIIEKKQPVAFWCNPISGHNTLYWYLQNLGQGPELLIRYENEEAVDDSQLPKDRFSAERLKGVDSTLKIQPAELGDSAVYLCASSPGGKVHEQYFGPGTRLTVT.